One and the same sample provided the 32 T cell receptor beta chains below, sequenced in a study of cytomegalovirus exposure and HLA in healthy donors. Both 60 Vbeta primers and 13 Jbeta primers went into the PCR. Measured with immunoSEQ multiplex PCR; TCRdb has only the in-frame clones, and not every one. The data hold 140,000 to 150,000 clones, with roughly 66% observed a single time. The sample was PBMCs. These receptors all come from a woman in her fifties or sixties in good health and CMV-seronegative.

This chain joins TRBV10-3 and TRBJ1-5; D is possibly TRBD1 (5 bases). The V gene lost 2 bases and the J gene lost 3 bases, with 8 bases spanning the gap. This CDR3 has 14 residues. The germline gives CDR1 ENHRY, CDR2 SYGVKD. The CDR3 region has the DNA TGTGCCATCAGTGAGGGACAAGACAATCAGCCCCAGCATTTT. This translates into CAISEGQDNQPQHF.

This sequence joins TRBV5-4 and TRBJ2-5; the D gene is possibly TRBD1 (7 bases). The J call may not be correct, given that the DNA end is closer to TRBJ2-7. The CDR3 spans 15 residues. From germline, CDR1 is SGHNT and CDR2 YYREEE (reference sequence). This CDR3 reads CASSLGSGGPYEQYF. In DNA, the CDR3 is TGTGCCAGCAGCTTGGGGTCAGGGGGGCCCTACGAGCAGTACTTC.

The chain recombines TRBV5-1 with TRBJ2-5, with 16 bases aligning to TRBD2. The CDR3 extends over 18 amino acids. Germline values: CDR1 SGHRS, CDR2 YFSETQ. After removal of 5 bases from V and 5 bases from J, the junction contained 12 bases not matched to a gene. The CDR3: CASRPGLAGGGFLETQYF. As DNA, the CDR3 is TGCGCCAGCAGGCCGGGACTAGCGGGAGGGGGATTTCTGGAGACCCAGTACTTC.

The V call is TRBV6-1, the J call TRBJ2-1, with 8 positions matching TRBD2. Germline CDR1 MNHNS, CDR2 SASEGT. Germline trimming cut 6 bases from V and 10 bases from J; bases unmatched to any gene: 2. This CDR3 has 11 residues. The CDR3 DNA reads as TGTGCCAGCAGCCCGGGGGGGGAGCAGTTCTTC. This sequence encodes CASSPGGEQFF.

The CDR3, as DNA: TGTGCCAGCACCCTTAGGGGCCTCACAGATACGCAGTATTTT. Translated, it gives CASTLRGLTDTQYF. The chain couples TRBV7-2 to TRBJ2-3, with a weak D call TRBD1 (5 bases). The CDR3 sequence is 14 residues long. Germline V lookup: CDR1 SGHTA, CDR2 FQGNSA. V lost 7 bases to trimming and J lost 2 bases, with 13 bases between them.

The chain has TRBV7-3 and TRBJ2-1; TRBD2 aligns across 8 bases. The V segment lost 5 bases and the J segment 4 bases; nucleotides outside the gene matches: 7. The CDR3 contains 15 residues. Germline assignment: CDR1 SGHTA and CDR2 FQGTGA. This chain's CDR3 is CASSAEAGAYNEQFF. CDR3 DNA: TGTGCCAGCAGCGCCGAAGCGGGAGCGTACAATGAGCAGTTCTTC.

The chain joins TRBV7-9 to TRBJ2-2; D gene ambiguous. CDR3 length equals 15 residues. V shed 1 base and J shed 6 bases, with 12 bases lying between them. CDR1 is SEHNR, CDR2 FQNEAQ, per germline (reference sequence). In DNA, the CDR3 is TGTGCCAGCAGCTTAGTGTCAGGATTCGCCGGGGAGCTGTTTTTT. Translation gives CASSLVSGFAGELFF.

The rearrangement joins TRBV5-8 to TRBJ2-5; the match to TRBD1 covers 9 bases. Losses at the gene ends were 4 bases for V and 5 bases for J; bases not matched to a gene: 6. CDR1 is SGHTS and CDR2 is YDEGEE in the germline V gene. There are 14 residues in the CDR3. The CDR3 region is CASSPGQGDETQYF. For the CDR3, the DNA is TGTGCCAGCAGCCCGGGACAGGGAGACGAGACCCAGTACTTC.

Only a few counts were recorded for this clone. This chain uses TRBV5-6 with TRBJ2-2; 9 bases line up with TRBD1. The CDR3 contains 15 residues. With 4 bases clipped from V and 7 bases from J, the junction kept 8 bases outside the gene matches. Germline V CDR1 and CDR2: SGHDT, YYEEEE. The CDR3 spells CASSPFRTGDGELFF. The CDR3 DNA sequence: TGTGCCAGCAGCCCCTTCAGGACAGGGGACGGGGAGCTGTTTTTT.

The chain links TRBV9 to TRBJ1-1; unclear D gene. Trimming pared 2 bases from V and 1 base from J, leaving 9 bases between. CDR3 length equals 14 residues. CDR1 is SGDLS and CDR2 is YYNGEE in the germline V gene. The CDR3 here is CASSVEGGNTEAFF. DNA for the CDR3: TGTGCCAGCAGCGTGGAGGGAGGGAACACTGAAGCTTTCTTT.

This clone was seen a few times. The gene calls are TRBV12-5 and TRBJ1-1; the D gene is possibly TRBD1 (5 bases). The germline V gene has CDR1 LGHNT and CDR2 FRNRAP. Between the trimmed V and J ends, which lost 1 base and 7 bases, there was a span of 10 bases. The CDR3 covers 13 residues. The CDR3 sequence is CASGLGFTGEAFF. The CDR3 DNA reads as TGTGCTAGTGGTTTGGGCTTTACAGGTGAAGCTTTCTTT.

The rearrangement uses TRBV5-1 and TRBJ1-6, with D uncertain. Germline V CDR1 and CDR2: SGHRS, YFSETQ. Deletions cut 0 bases from V and 10 bases from J, with 8 bases between. CDR3 length: 13 amino acids. The CDR3 DNA sequence: TGCGCCAGCAGCTTGGCCGGGAGCTCACCCCTCCACTTT. This gives the protein CASSLAGSSPLHF. The full variable domain, in which reference TRBV5-1 and TRBJ1-6 provide the parts outside the CDR3, is KAGVTQTPRYLIKTRGQQVTLSCSPISGHRSVSWYQQTPGQGLQFLFEYFSETQRNKGNFPGRFSGRQFSNSRSEMNVSTLELGDSALYLCASSLAGSSPLHFGNGTRLTVT.

V and J are TRBV7-3 and TRBJ2-3; D may be TRBD2 (6 bases). Germline V gene lookup returns CDR1 SGHTA and CDR2 FQGTGA. Trimming stripped 5 bases from V and 2 bases from J, with 14 bases between. This CDR3 comprises 15 residues. The CDR3 region is CASSPGERSTDTQYF. Here the CDR3 DNA reads TGTGCCAGCAGCCCGGGGGAGAGATCCACAGATACGCAGTATTTT.

The chain combines TRBV6-1 with TRBJ1-2; D perhaps matches TRBD1 (6 bases). V was clipped by 5 bases and J by 5 bases, with 18 bases between them. Germline CDR1 is MNHNS and CDR2 is SASEGT. This CDR3 is built from 15 residues. Here the CDR3 reads CASSQQALQGYGYTF. CDR3 nucleotides: TGTGCCAGCAGTCAACAGGCTTTACAGGGATATGGCTACACCTTC.

The chain couples TRBV2 to TRBJ2-1; 9 nucleotides agree with TRBD1. The junction had 8 bases not matched to a gene; V was cut back by 6 bases and J by 8 bases. This CDR3 has 14 amino acids. Germline V gives CDR1 SNHLY, CDR2 FYNNEI. CDR3 in amino acids: CASRAGQGSDEQFF. CDR3 bases: TGTGCCAGCAGGGCGGGACAGGGAAGCGATGAGCAGTTCTTC.

The chain joins TRBV28 to TRBJ1-1, with 7 bases identical to TRBD1. Per germline, CDR1 MDHEN and CDR2 SYDVKM. The CDR3 contains 15 residues. Germline trimming cut 5 bases from V and 0 bases from J; bases unmatched to any gene: 6. As DNA, the CDR3 is TGTGCCAGCAGTGAAGCAACAGGGGTGAACACTGAAGCTTTCTTT. Translated: CASSEATGVNTEAFF.

The rearrangement joins TRBV7-6 to TRBJ1-6; D ambiguous. Between the trimmed V and J ends, which lost 3 bases and 2 bases, there was a span of 11 bases. CDR1 and CDR2 (germline): SGHVS, FNYEAQ. The CDR3 totals 16 residues. The CDR3 nucleotides are TGTGCCAGCAGCTTGTCGGGAAGTACCTATAATTCACCCCTCCACTTT. This translates into CASSLSGSTYNSPLHF.

The chain recombines TRBV10-3 with TRBJ1-2; D perhaps matches TRBD1 (5 bases). Trimming took off 0 bases at V and 4 bases at J, with 12 bases between the two ends. This CDR3 is 15 amino acids long. Germline-derived CDR1 and CDR2 are ENHRY and SYGVKD. CDR3 sequence reads: CAISESPGIFYGYTF. The CDR3 bases are TGTGCCATCAGTGAGTCTCCAGGGATATTCTATGGCTACACCTTC.

This clone was found a few times. The chain recombines TRBV29-1 with TRBJ2-5, with a weak D call TRBD2 (5 bases). There are 15 residues in the CDR3. In germline, CDR1 is SQVTM, CDR2 ANQGSEA. With 3 bases removed from V and 5 bases from J, the gap between germline ends came to 19 bases. The CDR3 protein is CSVDGLGGLGETQYF. CDR3 sequence (DNA): TGCAGCGTTGACGGGCTAGGCGGGCTTGGGGAGACCCAGTACTTC.

This clone was found a few times. The chain couples TRBV9 to TRBJ2-3, with D possibly matching TRBD2 (6 bases). The V and J ends lost 3 bases and 10 bases respectively, with 18 bases between them. This CDR3 region has 14 residues. The germline V gene encodes CDR1 SGDLS and CDR2 YYNGEE. The CDR3 reads CASSGGVATSPQYF. CDR3 nucleotides: TGTGCCAGCAGCGGCGGGGTGGCGACATCACCGCAGTATTTT.

The chain recombines TRBV5-8 with TRBJ2-1; D is possibly TRBD2 (6 bases). The CDR3 totals 15 residues. The germline gives CDR1 SGHTS, CDR2 YDEGEE. V was pared by 0 bases and J by 12 bases, with 19 bases between. In DNA form, the CDR3 reads TGTGCCAGCAGCTTGGGCGCCGACTCCACCGGGGGGCAGTTCTTC. Its protein product is CASSLGADSTGGQFF.

The chain joins TRBV6-1 to TRBJ1-1; D may be TRBD1 (5 bases). The germline gives CDR1 MNHNS, CDR2 SASEGT. V lost 3 bases and J 4 bases, leaving 15 bases between the germline ends. The CDR3 runs to 15 residues. The CDR3 DNA reads as TGTGCCAGCAGTGAGGTTAGGGGATCGGGCACTGAAGCTTTCTTT. It codes for CASSEVRGSGTEAFF.

This clone was counted between two and nine times. The chain links TRBV6-1 to TRBJ2-3, with D tentatively TRBD1 (6 bases). Germline CDR1 reads MNHNS; CDR2 reads SASEGT. The CDR3 covers 14 residues. The V end was cut by 2 bases, the J end by 4 bases, with 10 bases between. The CDR3 DNA is TGTGCCAGCAGTGAACAGGGGTTACCAGATACGCAGTATTTT. It encodes CASSEQGLPDTQYF.

The chain has TRBV28 and TRBJ2-7; 7 positions match TRBD1. Germline assignment: CDR1 MDHEN and CDR2 SYDVKM. V shed 5 bases and J 4 bases; nucleotides not matched to a gene: 5. CDR3 size: 13 residues. The CDR3 loop reads CASSNRGRYEQYF. In DNA form, the CDR3 reads TGTGCCAGCAGTAACAGGGGAAGGTACGAGCAGTACTTC.

Only one count was recorded for this clone. The chain recombines TRBV25-1 with TRBJ1-2; 9 bases agree with TRBD1. After removal of 3 bases from V and 2 bases from J, the junction contained 13 bases not matched to a gene. Germline values: CDR1 MGHDK, CDR2 SYGVNS. This CDR3 has 18 amino acids. CDR3 protein: CASSDSFSGTGFNYGYTF. Here the CDR3 DNA reads TGTGCCAGCAGTGACTCGTTTTCCGGGACAGGGTTCAACTATGGCTACACCTTC.

V and J are TRBV5-1 and TRBJ2-5; D possibly corresponds to TRBD1 (7 bases). Trimming removed 4 bases from V and 5 bases from J, with 18 bases in between. This CDR3 comprises 15 residues. Looked up from germline, CDR1 is SGHRS and CDR2 is YFSETQ. The DNA of the CDR3 is TGCGCCAGCAGCCAGGGGACCAGGGGGGAGGAGACCCAGTACTTC. Protein: CASSQGTRGEETQYF.

The chain combines TRBV5-1 with TRBJ1-1; a possible D gene is TRBD1 (5 bases). The CDR3 contains 16 residues. Germline assignment: CDR1 SGHRS and CDR2 YFSETQ. V shed 2 bases and J shed 1 base, with 15 bases lying between them. This CDR3 is CASSFSQGGWNTEAFF. The CDR3 nucleotides read TGCGCCAGCAGCTTTAGTCAGGGCGGTTGGAACACTGAAGCTTTCTTT.

The rearrangement uses TRBV2 and TRBJ1-2, with D hard to call. This CDR3 region has 12 residues. The V gene lost 7 bases and the J gene lost 4 bases, with 10 bases spanning the gap. Germline-derived CDR1 and CDR2 are SNHLY and FYNNEI. This chain's CDR3 is CASKDSLYGYTF. CDR3 in DNA: TGTGCCAGCAAGGACTCCCTCTATGGCTACACCTTC.

This chain connects TRBV18 to TRBJ2-1; 8 positions match TRBD2. The CDR3 spans 15 residues. With V trimmed by 4 bases and J by 6 bases, 8 bases remained unmatched. Germline CDR1 reads KGHSH; CDR2 reads LQKENI. The CDR3 sequence is CASSLGVAGPNEQFF. CDR3 bases: TGTGCCAGCTCACTAGGGGTAGCGGGGCCCAATGAGCAGTTCTTC.

V and J are TRBV19 and TRBJ2-3; D possibly corresponds to TRBD2 (7 bases). With 3 bases removed from V and 7 bases from J, the gap between germline ends came to 17 bases. Germline V CDR1 and CDR2: LNHDA, SQIVND (reference sequence). This CDR3 spans 15 amino acids. The CDR3 sequence is CASSILAGAVNTQYF. CDR3 nucleotide sequence: TGTGCCAGTAGTATCTTGGCGGGGGCTGTGAATACGCAGTATTTT. The full variable domain, its missing parts supplied by reference TRBV19 and TRBJ2-3, is DGGITQSPKYLFRKEGQNVTLSCEQNLNHDAMYWYRQDPGQGLRLIYYSQIVNDFQKGDIAEGYSVSREKKESFPLTVTSAQKNPTAFYLCASSILAGAVNTQYFGPGTRLTVL.

The chain uses TRBV4-3 and TRBJ2-5; D is possibly TRBD2 (5 bases). The CDR3 extends over 15 amino acids. V shed 1 base and J shed 2 bases, with 11 bases lying between them. The germline V gene has CDR1 LGHNA and CDR2 YSLEER. CDR3 loop: CASSQGIARQETQYF. CDR3 nucleotides: TGCGCCAGCAGCCAAGGGATAGCGCGACAAGAGACCCAGTACTTC.

The gene calls are TRBV19 and TRBJ2-1; 12 nucleotides align to TRBD2. The CDR3 totals 15 residues. The V gene's germline CDR1 is LNHDA and CDR2 SQIVND (reference sequence). The junction had 8 bases not matched to a gene; V was cut back by 4 bases and J by 10 bases. The CDR3 region is CASSSSTSGGWEQFF. CDR3 sequence (DNA): TGTGCCAGTAGTAGCTCGACTAGCGGGGGCTGGGAGCAGTTCTTC.